A selection of T cell receptor beta chains follows, all from one sample in a study of blood T cells in healthy people across ages. TCRdb called the 5' RACE reads again in MiXCR, with one record for every CDR3 protein. The sample consists of 710,000 or so distinct CDR3 sequences, about 20% of them appearing once. The sample taken for sequencing was blood. Receptors originate from a man between 70 and 80 years old in good health. Each CDR3 is given with its conserved first and last residue. A D gene is named only where the DNA matches it firmly. Where a row states a size, it is once, few, many or the class of an expanded clone; other rows omit it.

J gene | V gene | clone size | D gene | CDR3 protein | CDR3 DNA
TRBJ1-2 | TRBV9 | . | . | CASRGVGGYTF | TGTGCCAGCAGAGGAGTTGGGGGCTACACCTTC
TRBJ2-5 | TRBV4-2 | . | TRBD2 | CASSQDKMSGIRLFF | TGTGCCAGCAGCCAAGATAAAATGAGCGGGATACGGCTGTTCTTC
TRBJ1-1 | TRBV7-9 | . | . | CASSPRRVEAFF | TGTGCCAGCAGCCCCCGGCGGGTTGAGGCTTTCTTT
TRBJ1-1 | TRBV30 | few | . | CAWSGGSEAFF | TGTGCCTGGAGTGGGGGCTCTGAAGCTTTCTTT
TRBJ2-1 | TRBV20-1 | few | TRBD2 | CSASPRGNGSYNEQFF | TGCAGTGCTAGCCCGCGGGGGAACGGTTCCTACAATGAGCAGTTCTTC
TRBJ2-5 | TRBV20-1 | . | . | CSAAVGVYQETQYF | TGCAGTGCTGCGGTTGGGGTGTACCAAGAGACCCAGTACTTC
TRBJ2-3 | TRBV6-2/TRBV6-3 | few | . | CASSHLLGPGADTQYF | TGTGCCAGCAGTCACCTGCTCGGACCAGGGGCAGATACGCAGTATTTT
TRBJ2-3 | TRBV6-1 | few | . | CASSRDWKTDTQYF | TGTGCCAGCAGTCGAGACTGGAAAACAGATACGCAGTATTTT
TRBJ2-1 | TRBV20-1 | few | . | CSTTSFNEQFF | TGCAGCACCACGTCGTTCAATGAGCAGTTCTTC
TRBJ1-3 | TRBV7-9 | . | . | CASSFSVSGNTIYF | TGTGCCAGCAGCTTCAGCGTCTCTGGAAACACCATATATTTT
TRBJ2-3 | TRBV6-5 | . | . | CASKGESQYF | TGTGCCAGCAAGGGGGAGTCGCAGTATTTT
TRBJ1-1 | TRBV14 | . | . | CASSQLAGFTDTEAFF | TGTGCCAGCAGCCAACTCGCAGGTTTTACGGACACTGAAGCTTTCTTT
TRBJ1-2 | TRBV24-1 | . | TRBD1 | CATSDKTGSENGYTF | TGTGCCACCAGTGACAAGACAGGGAGTGAGAATGGCTACACCTTC
TRBJ2-5 | TRBV29-1 | . | TRBD1 | CSVSGTGDQETQYF | TGCAGCGTCTCCGGGACAGGGGATCAAGAGACCCAGTACTTC
TRBJ1-1 | TRBV12-3/TRBV12-4 | . | . | CASSVPDRPHEAFF | TGTGCCAGCAGTGTACCGGACAGACCTCATGAAGCTTTCTTT
TRBJ2-1 | TRBV13 | many | . | CASSLALQGNEQFF | TGTGCCAGCAGCTTAGCTCTTCAAGGCAATGAGCAGTTCTTC
TRBJ1-2 | TRBV7-2 | . | TRBD1 | CARSLDRGQRYTF | TGTGCCCGCAGCTTGGACAGGGGACAACGCTACACCTTC
TRBJ1-5 | TRBV7-2 | . | TRBD1 | CASSLRQGTGEQPQHF | TGTGCCAGCAGCCTCAGACAGGGTACCGGAGAACAGCCCCAGCATTTT
TRBJ1-2 | TRBV29-1 | . | TRBD1 | CSVEEAGQGGYTF | TGCAGCGTTGAAGAAGCGGGACAGGGGGGCTACACCTTC
TRBJ2-1 | TRBV28 | few | TRBD2 | CASSRGGPSYNEQFF | TGTGCCAGCAGCCGCGGGGGGCCCTCCTACAATGAGCAGTTCTTC
TRBJ2-3 | TRBV11-1 | . | . | CASRQLGAATDTQYF | TGTGCCAGCAGACAACTAGGCGCCGCCACAGATACGCAGTATTTT
TRBJ2-3 | TRBV29-1 | . | . | CSVVVADTQYF | TGCAGCGTTGTGGTGGCAGATACGCAGTATTTT
TRBJ2-3 | TRBV18 | many | TRBD2 | CASSPVLVAGEDTQYF | TGTGCCAGCTCACCTGTTTTGGTAGCGGGAGAAGATACGCAGTATTTT
TRBJ2-1 | TRBV29-1 | . | TRBD1 | CSVDVDRANNEQFF | TGCAGCGTTGACGTGGACAGGGCCAACAATGAGCAGTTCTTC
TRBJ1-1 | TRBV7-9 | many | . | CASSRLQDEAFF | TGTGCCAGCAGCCGTCTCCAGGACGAAGCTTTCTTT
TRBJ1-4 | TRBV12-3/TRBV12-4 | many | TRBD1 | CASSPRDRDEKLFF | TGTGCCAGCAGTCCCCGGGACAGGGATGAAAAACTGTTTTTT
TRBJ1-4 | TRBV12-3/TRBV12-4 | . | . | CASSASNEKLFF | TGTGCCAGCAGTGCCTCGAATGAAAAACTGTTTTTT
TRBJ2-7 | TRBV20-1 | . | . | CSAETASSYEQYF | TGCAGTGCTGAGACGGCCAGCTCCTACGAGCAGTACTTC
TRBJ2-1 | TRBV3-1 | few | . | CASRELGVTNEQFF | TGTGCCAGCAGAGAGCTGGGGGTAACCAATGAGCAGTTCTTC
TRBJ2-3 | TRBV12-3/TRBV12-4 | once | TRBD2 | CASSSTSGSSADTQYF | TGTGCCAGCAGTTCCACTAGCGGGAGTAGCGCAGATACGCAATATTTT
TRBJ1-6 | TRBV12-3/TRBV12-4 | . | . | CASSLAIGGVGNSPLHF | TGTGCCAGCAGTTTAGCGATTGGGGGCGTAGGGAATTCACCCCTCCACTTT
TRBJ1-1 | TRBV12-3/TRBV12-4 | . | . | CASSLVRKNTEAFF | TGTGCCAGCAGTTTAGTCAGAAAGAACACTGAAGCTTTCTTT
TRBJ1-1 | TRBV12-3/TRBV12-4 | few | . | CASSAGSWNTEAFF | TGTGCCAGCAGTGCAGGGAGTTGGAACACTGAAGCTTTCTTT
TRBJ2-3 | TRBV6-1 | few | . | CASSPSTGRTDTQYF | TGTGCCAGCAGTCCCTCGACAGGCCGCACAGATACGCAGTATTTT
TRBJ1-1 | TRBV9 | . | . | CASGVRPGNTEAFF | TGTGCCAGCGGCGTACGGCCAGGGAACACTGAAGCTTTCTTT
TRBJ2-1 | TRBV6-6 | . | . | CASSHDNPNNEQFF | TGTGCCAGCAGCCACGATAACCCAAACAATGAGCAGTTCTTC
TRBJ1-4 | TRBV5-1 | many | . | CASSSQARNEKLFF | TGCGCCAGCAGTTCCCAGGCCAGGAATGAAAAACTGTTTTTT
TRBJ2-1 | TRBV5-1 | . | TRBD1 | CASSLAPGQPQREQFF | TGCGCCAGCAGCTTGGCCCCGGGACAGCCCCAGCGGGAGCAGTTCTTC
TRBJ2-1 | TRBV20-1 | . | TRBD2 | CSAPSGAPYNEQFF | TGCAGTGCCCCTAGCGGGGCCCCCTACAATGAGCAGTTCTTC
TRBJ2-3 | TRBV20-1 | few | . | CSASHLTDTQYF | TGCAGTGCTAGTCACCTGACAGATACGCAGTATTTT
TRBJ2-4 | TRBV20-1 | once | . | CSARELGAKNIQYF | TGCAGTGCTAGAGAGCTAGGGGCCAAAAACATTCAGTACTTC
TRBJ2-3 | TRBV15 | few | . | CATSSLKTRGTDTQYF | TGTGCCACCAGCAGTCTTAAAACACGGGGCACAGATACGCAGTATTTT